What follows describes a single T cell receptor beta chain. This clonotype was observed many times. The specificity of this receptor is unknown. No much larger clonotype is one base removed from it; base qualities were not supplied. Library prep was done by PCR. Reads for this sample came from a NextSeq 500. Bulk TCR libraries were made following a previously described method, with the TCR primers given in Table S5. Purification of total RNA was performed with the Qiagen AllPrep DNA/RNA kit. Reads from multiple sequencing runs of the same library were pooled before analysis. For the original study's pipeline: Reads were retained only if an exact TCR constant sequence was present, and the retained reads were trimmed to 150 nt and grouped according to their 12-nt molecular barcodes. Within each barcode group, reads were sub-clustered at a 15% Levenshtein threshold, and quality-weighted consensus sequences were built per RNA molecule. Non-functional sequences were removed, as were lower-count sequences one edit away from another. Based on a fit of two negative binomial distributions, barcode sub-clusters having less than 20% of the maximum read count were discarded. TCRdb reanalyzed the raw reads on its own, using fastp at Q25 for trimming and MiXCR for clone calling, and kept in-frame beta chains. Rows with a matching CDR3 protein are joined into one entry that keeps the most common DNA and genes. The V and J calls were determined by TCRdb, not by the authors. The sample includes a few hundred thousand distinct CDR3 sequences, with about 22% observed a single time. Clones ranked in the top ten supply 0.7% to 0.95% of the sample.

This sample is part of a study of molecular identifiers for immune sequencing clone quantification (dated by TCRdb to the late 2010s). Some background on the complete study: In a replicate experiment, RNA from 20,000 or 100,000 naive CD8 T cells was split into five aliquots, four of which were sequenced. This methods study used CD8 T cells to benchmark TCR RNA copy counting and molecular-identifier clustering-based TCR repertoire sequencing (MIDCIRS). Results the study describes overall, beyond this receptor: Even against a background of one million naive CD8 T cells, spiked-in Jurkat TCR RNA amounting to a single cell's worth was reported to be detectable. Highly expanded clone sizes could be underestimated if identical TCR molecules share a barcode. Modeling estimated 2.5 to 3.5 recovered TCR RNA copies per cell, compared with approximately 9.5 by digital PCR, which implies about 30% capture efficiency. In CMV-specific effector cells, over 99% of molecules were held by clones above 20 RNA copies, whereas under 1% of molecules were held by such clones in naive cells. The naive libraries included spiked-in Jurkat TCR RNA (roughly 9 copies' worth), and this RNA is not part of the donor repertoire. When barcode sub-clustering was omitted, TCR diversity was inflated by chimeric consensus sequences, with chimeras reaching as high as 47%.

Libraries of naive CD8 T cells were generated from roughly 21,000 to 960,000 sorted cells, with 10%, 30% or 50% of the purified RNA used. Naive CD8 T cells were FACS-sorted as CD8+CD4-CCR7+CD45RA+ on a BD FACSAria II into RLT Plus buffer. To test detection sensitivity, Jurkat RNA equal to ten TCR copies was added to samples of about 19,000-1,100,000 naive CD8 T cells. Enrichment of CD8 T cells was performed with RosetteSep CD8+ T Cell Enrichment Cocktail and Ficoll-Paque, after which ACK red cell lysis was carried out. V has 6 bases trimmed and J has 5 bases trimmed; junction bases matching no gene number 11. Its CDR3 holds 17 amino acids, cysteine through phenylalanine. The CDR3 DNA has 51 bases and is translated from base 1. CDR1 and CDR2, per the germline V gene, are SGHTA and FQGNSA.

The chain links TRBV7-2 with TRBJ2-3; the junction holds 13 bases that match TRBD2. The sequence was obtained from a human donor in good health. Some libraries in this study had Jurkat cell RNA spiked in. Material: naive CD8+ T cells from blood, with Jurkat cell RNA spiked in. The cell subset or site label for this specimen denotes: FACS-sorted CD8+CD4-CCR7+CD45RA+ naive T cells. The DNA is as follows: TGTGCCAGCAGGTGGACTAGCGGGAGCGGAGTGATAGATACGCAGTATTTT. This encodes CASRWTSGSGVIDTQYF.